The sequence of this T cell receptor (beta chain) was determined in a study of shared clonotypes between healthy human individuals (dated by TCRdb to the early 2020s). Regarding the research as a whole: The cohort comprised a couple of women and a few men aged 18 to 49 years. Per donor, three plates each were used for CD4 naive and CD4 memory, two for CD8 naive, and one for CD8 memory. Blood TCR repertoires of five healthy adults were deeply sequenced to estimate repertoire size and the extent of clonotype sharing between individuals. Libraries were prepared and TCR repertoires were sequenced by different laboratories using diverse techniques, in order to increase sequencing depth and limit assay-specific biases. Between about 0.8 and 8.9 billion PBMCs per donor were obtained by leukapheresis. Broader findings and caveats from the paper: Because the study included a small number of donors, the genetic and exposure-history diversity represented was limited. When a handful of donors were compared, the shared fraction of clonotypes was around 4.6% for naive CD4, approximately 3.3% for naive CD8, 2% to 2.5% for memory CD4, and 0.35% to 0.4% for memory CD8. Compared with non-shared clonotypes, clonotypes shared by all four sorted-subset donors had higher generation probabilities. Even with the large sequencing depth, rarefaction of the sorted-subset datasets indicated that sequencing was incomplete. Based on pairwise subsampling, the degree of clonotype sharing among donors was expected to be affected by sequencing depth. Sampling was restricted to blood, and TCR repertoires in tissues likely differ from the TCR repertoires found in blood. Naive subsets generally had larger estimated clonotype richness than memory subsets.

Using the deep immunoSEQ assay, TCR CDR3 regions were amplified from genomic DNA by multiplex PCR. Genomic DNA extracted from each cell subset was distributed evenly over all wells of several immunoSEQ 96-well plates, and each plate served as one replicate. For sorted subsets, roughly 200 ng of genomic DNA, equivalent to 25,000 to 35,000 T cell genomes, went into each replicate PCR. The purified libraries were quantified using a Qubit 3.0 fluorometer, sized with a Bioanalyzer 2100, and then quantified again using the KAPA Library Quantification kit. A separate single-read 150-cycle Illumina NextSeq 550 flow cell was used to sequence each immunoSEQ 96-well plate. In the original analysis: The immunoSEQ output contained only junctional sequences without quality scores, so filtering could not match that applied to full-length reads. To assign V/J genes and CDR3, sequences were annotated using PyIR, a Python wrapper for IgBLAST v1.9, with IMGT germline references. Reads were removed for weak V/J assignments (E-value above 1e-6), missing CDR3, stop codons, out-of-frame junctions, or ambiguous translated residues. V3J clonotypes were defined by identical inferred V gene, J gene, and CDR3 amino acid sequence. Percentage overlap between repertoires was computed as shared unique clonotypes divided by the size of the smaller repertoire. Richness of each repertoire was evaluated using RTK rarefaction, the Chao1 estimator, and Recon v2.1 estimates of unobserved clonotypes. Generation probabilities for all TCRbeta clonotypes obtained by the gDNA method from four donors were computed using OLGA. Drawn from immuneACCESS, this table holds only the in-frame rearrangements with V and J called that TCRdb kept. Clones are partly lost; checked studies trace under half to an unresolved V gene and leave the rest unexplained. That table gives V, J and clone size, and the DNA gave D and trimming. In all, the sample holds 2 million to 2.5 million clones, and about 95% of those were seen once. The ten largest clones represent 1% to 1.3% of the sample.

Concerning this clone itself: Its binding antigen is unknown. Base qualities are missing; no much larger clone stands one base away.

For the CD8 naive samples, CD45RO-negative cells were positively selected for CCR7, yielding a CD45RA+CCR7+ population from which TemRA cells were excluded. The donors were healthy, HIV-negative adults who had no recently reported acute infections or vaccinations. Only Caucasian adults living in Nashville, Tennessee, USA were represented among the donors. Blood was collected by leukapheresis, and PBMCs were isolated by Ficoll-Histopaque density gradient centrifugation and then cryopreserved in liquid nitrogen vapor phase. Purity and quantity of every magnetically sorted T cell population were checked by analytical flow cytometry. Genomic DNA was isolated from every sorted fraction and measured by UV absorbance on a Nanodrop 2000c. The CDR3 goes from the cysteine to the phenylalanine over 14 residues. This entry keeps only the CDR3 DNA: 42 bases, framed from base 1.

Source material: naive CD8+ T cells sorted from blood. Explained via the paper, the cell subset or site label denotes: CD45RA+CCR7+. The V and J segments used are TRBV21-1 and TRBJ2-7; the table's D call, TRBD2, was not checked against the DNA. TRBV21-1 corresponds to a pseudogene. The clonotype comes from a man aged 18 to 30 in good health. Here is the DNA: TGTGCCAGCAGCAAAATGCTACTAGCGGGAGGGGAGTACTTC. Protein translation: CASSKMLLAGGEYF.